This T cell receptor (beta chain) was observed in a study of vaccination effects on CD4 cells after COVID-19. Antigen-specific CD4+ T cells were expanded with viral peptide pools in the ViraFEST assay before sequencing. Culturing for nine to ten days preceded CD4+ T cell isolation. Testing of the vaccine recipients showed negative nucleocapsid antibodies and no prior SARS-CoV-2 infection. Half-medium changes using IL-2 medium occurred on days 3 and 7. The V end lost 1 base, the J end lost 12 bases, and 8 bases lay between the germline ends. The CDR3 has 12 amino acids. Germline V gene data show CDR1 as KGHDR and CDR2 as SFDVKD. With regard to this clone: Its antigen is as yet unknown.

Measured with immunoSEQ multiplex PCR; TCRdb has only the in-frame clones, and not every one. The data hold roughly 35,000 clones, with about 69% observed a single time. V and J are TRBV24-1 and TRBJ1-4; perhaps TRBD1 as D (6 bases). The source of this sequence is a human donor who received a COVID-19 vaccine. This sample comprised CD4+ T cells from PBMCs cultured with HCoV-OC43 spike peptides, obtained before COVID-19 vaccination. The subset here: HCoV-OC43 spike overlapping peptide pool stimulation. DNA for the CDR3: TGTGCCACCAGTGATTTCGGGGGCCAACTGTTTTTT. Translating it yields CATSDFGGQLFF.